The entry that follows covers one TCR beta chain sequence. CDR1 is SEHNR and CDR2 is FQNEAQ in the germline V gene (reference sequence). V gave up 5 bases and J gave up 0 bases, with 14 bases separating them. This CDR3 is built from 16 residues. The authors' processing: Nucleated cell counts were estimated from reference gene primer amplification. This table comes from immunoSEQ multiplex PCR, and its TCRdb copy is limited to in-frame clones, with some not included. V and J calls plus clone size are reproduced from that table; the DNA served to infer D and trimming. The sample includes around 30,000 clones, 80% to 90% of them seen just once. The record originates from a study of blood T cell repertoires in COVID-19. Study as a whole: COVID-19 samples collected from the United States, Italy and Spain covered acute and convalescent phases. Nucleic acid was either cDNA or gDNA, and it came from T cells, B-cell-depleted T cells, or PBMCs.

The rearrangement joins TRBV7-9 to TRBJ2-1, with D uncertain. The source of this sequence is a human donor in a cohort sampled during active COVID-19. What was sequenced was peripheral blood. The CDR3 is CASSPHGRSSYNEQFF. As DNA, the CDR3 is TGTGCCAGCAGCCCCCATGGCAGAAGCTCCTACAATGAGCAGTTCTTC.